These 9 T cell receptor beta chains originate from one sample sequenced in a study of blood T cell dynamics during melanoma immunotherapy. Repertoires were generated with immunoSEQ multiplex PCR, while TCRdb's copy carries only in-frame clones and drops some. The data show several thousand clones, 88% seen once. Time point specified: week 3, after first cycle of checkpoint inhibitor. Sequenced material: blood, taken from a patient treated with checkpoint blockade. These receptors were collected from a human donor with melanoma.

The chain has TRBV2 and TRBJ1-2; no definite D call. This CDR3 has 13 amino acids. V was cut by 6 bases and J by 8 bases, with 16 bases left in between. Germline V gives CDR1 SNHLY, CDR2 FYNNEI. CDR3 nucleotide sequence: TGTGCCAGCAGGCCAGACCCGACGGGAGGCTACACCTTC. Residues: CASRPDPTGGYTF.

The V gene is TRBV7-8, the J gene TRBJ1-5; D unclear. Germline lookup yields CDR1 SGHVS and CDR2 FQNEAQ. The CDR3 runs 13 residues. Trimming removed 1 base at V and 7 bases at J, with 8 bases between. This CDR3 is CASSLGRIQPQHF. CDR3 coding DNA: TGTGCCAGCAGCTTAGGGCGGATCCAGCCCCAGCATTTT.

The chain couples TRBV7-6 to TRBJ1-4; D not certain. The V gene lost 8 bases and the J gene lost 4 bases, with 11 bases spanning the gap. Germline-derived CDR1 and CDR2 are SGHVS and FNYEAQ. This CDR3 comprises 13 residues. CDR3 amino acids: CASRAGFNEKLFF. CDR3 nucleotides: TGTGCCAGCCGGGCAGGTTTTAATGAAAAACTGTTTTTT.

The CDR3 sequence is CASSKVGREVDNEQFF. CDR3 nucleotide sequence: TGTGCCAGCAGCAAAGTAGGGCGGGAGGTTGACAATGAGCAGTTCTTC. The gene calls are TRBV21-1 and TRBJ2-1; TRBD2 is taken as the D call from the table, unchecked against the DNA. TRBV21-1 is labeled a pseudogene. The CDR3 runs to 16 residues.

The CDR3 sequence is CATSRDGEPKLFF. Written as DNA, the CDR3 is TGTGCCACCAGCAGAGATGGGGAGCCCAAACTGTTTTTT. The V and J genes are TRBV15 and TRBJ1-4; D remains ambiguous. The CDR3 loop spans 13 amino acids. Trimming pared 0 bases from V and 11 bases from J, leaving 10 bases between. Germline CDR1 and CDR2: LNHNV and YYDKDF (reference sequence).

The chain recombines TRBV29-1 with TRBJ2-2; 7 bases align to TRBD1. The CDR3 sequence is 12 residues long. With 6 bases clipped from V and 6 bases from J, the junction kept 4 bases outside the gene matches. Germline V gene sequence: CDR1 SQVTM, CDR2 ANQGSEA. CDR3 bases: TGCAGCGTCCAAACAGGGGCCGGGGAGCTGTTTTTT. It encodes CSVQTGAGELFF.

J is TRBJ1-5 and V is TRBV2; D gene ambiguous. Germline V gene sequence: CDR1 SNHLY, CDR2 FYNNEI. Trimming took off 0 bases at V and 4 bases at J, with 7 bases between the two ends. The length of the CDR3 is 14 residues. The CDR3 region has the DNA TGTGCCAGCAGTGAAGCGTCAGATAATCAGCCCCAGCATTTT. Translation: CASSEASDNQPQHF.

The rearrangement joins TRBV6-5 to TRBJ1-5; 10 bases are a match to TRBD1. The germline gives CDR1 MNHEY, CDR2 SVGAGI. The CDR3 sequence is 13 residues long. Trimming cost V 7 bases and J 9 bases; bases outside gene matches: 6. The CDR3 spells CASTETGGRPQHF. The CDR3 DNA reads TGTGCCAGCACCGAGACAGGGGGCAGGCCCCAGCATTTT.

The chain recombines TRBV19 with TRBJ2-7; D possibly uses TRBD1 or TRBD2 (5 bases each). This CDR3 has 12 amino acids. V gave up 6 bases and J gave up 5 bases, with 11 bases separating them. Germline assignment: CDR1 LNHDA and CDR2 SQIVND (reference sequence). CDR3 DNA sequence: TGTGCCAGTAGCCAGGGAGTCCACGAGCAGTACTTC. Protein product: CASSQGVHEQYF.